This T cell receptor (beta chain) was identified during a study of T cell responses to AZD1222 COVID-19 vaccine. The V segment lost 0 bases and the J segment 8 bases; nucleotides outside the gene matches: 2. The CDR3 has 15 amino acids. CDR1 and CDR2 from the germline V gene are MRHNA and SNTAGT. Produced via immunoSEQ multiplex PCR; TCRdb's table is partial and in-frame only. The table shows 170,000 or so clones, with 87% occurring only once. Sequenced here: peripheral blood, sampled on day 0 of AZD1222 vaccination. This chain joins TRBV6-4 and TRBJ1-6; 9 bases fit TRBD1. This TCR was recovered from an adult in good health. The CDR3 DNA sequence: TGTGCCAGCAGTGACTCCGACAGGGGGGATTCACCCCTCCACTTT. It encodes CASSDSDRGDSPLHF.